This passage covers 18 T cell receptor beta chains from one sample sequenced in a study of cytomegalovirus exposure and HLA in healthy donors. The study ran its PCR with 60 Vbeta and 13 Jbeta primers. Sequencing was performed with immunoSEQ multiplex PCR; in TCRdb, only in-frame clones are kept and a portion is missing. In all, the sample yields 180,000 or so clones. What was sequenced was PBMCs. Receptors were obtained from a boy between 10 and 17 years old in good health and CMV-seronegative.

The chain carries TRBV7-9 and TRBJ2-7; D gene unclear. The V end lost 4 bases, the J end lost 4 bases, and 14 bases lay between the germline ends. The CDR3 totals 14 residues. Germline V gene lookup returns CDR1 SEHNR and CDR2 FQNEAQ (reference sequence). The CDR3 loop reads CASSSPRLGYEQYF. CDR3 coding DNA: TGTGCCAGCAGCTCCCCCCGACTGGGTTACGAGCAGTACTTC.

The chain links TRBV28 to TRBJ1-3, with D perhaps matching TRBD1 (6 bases). Germline CDR1 and CDR2: MDHEN and SYDVKM. V lost 2 bases to trimming and J lost 5 bases, with 7 bases between them. CDR3 length: 13 amino acids. Here the CDR3 reads CASSLTGRNTIYF. CDR3 bases: TGTGCCAGCAGTTTAACAGGGCGAAACACCATATATTTT.

CDR3 protein: CASTGVRNSPLHF. The CDR3, as DNA: TGTGCCTCGACAGGGGTGCGGAATTCACCCCTCCACTTT. The genes are TRBV30 and TRBJ1-6; 8 bases align to TRBD1. The germline V gene has CDR1 GTSNPN and CDR2 SVGIG (reference sequence). The CDR3 is 13 residues long. Trimming took 7 bases from V and 7 from J; bases not matched to a gene: 6.

The chain has TRBV7-9 and TRBJ1-2; 10 bases map to TRBD1. The germline V gene has CDR1 SEHNR and CDR2 FQNEAQ (reference sequence). With 1 base clipped from V and 8 bases from J, the junction kept 13 bases outside the gene matches. This CDR3 is 17 amino acids long. CDR3 DNA sequence: TGTGCCAGCAGCTTAGACGCCGCGACAGGGGGCTCAGGCGGCTACACCTTC. Translation gives CASSLDAATGGSGGYTF.

The chain uses TRBV30 and TRBJ2-1; D is possibly TRBD2 (5 bases). V was pared by 5 bases and J by 12 bases, with 14 bases between. The CDR3 covers 11 residues. The V gene's germline CDR1 is GTSNPN and CDR2 SVGIG (reference sequence). The CDR3 DNA sequence: TGTGCCTGGGAAGCGGTCCAGAGGCAGTTCTTC. It yields the protein CAWEAVQRQFF. Variable domain in full (rest from reference TRBV30 and TRBJ2-1): SQTIHQWPATLVQPVGSPLSLECTVEGTSNPNLYWYRQAAGRGLQLLFYSVGIGQISSEVPQNLSASRPQDRQFILSSKKLLLSDSGFYLCAWEAVQRQFFGPGTRLTVL.

Comment on this clone: Germline and junction disagree at one end, which may indicate a read error. The V and J genes are TRBV6-5 and TRBJ1-4, with a weak D call TRBD1 (5 bases). The germline V gene encodes CDR1 MNHEY and CDR2 SVGAGI. The CDR3 totals 13 residues. The CDR3 here is CASSYGANEKLFF. The DNA for the CDR3 is TGTGCCAGCAGTTACGGGGCTAACGAAAAACTGTTTTTT.

The chain links TRBV2 to TRBJ2-1; 10 bases line up with TRBD2. Germline values: CDR1 SNHLY, CDR2 FYNNEI. The CDR3 is made up of 15 amino acids. V lost 3 bases, J lost 6 bases, and 5 bases stayed unmatched. The CDR3: CASSEVAGGPNEQFF. CDR3 coding DNA: TGTGCCAGCAGTGAGGTAGCGGGGGGCCCCAATGAGCAGTTCTTC. The whole variable domain, remainder taken from reference TRBV2 and TRBJ2-1, is EPEVTQTPSHQVTQMGQEVILRCVPISNHLYFYWYRQILGQKVEFLVSFYNNEISEKSEIFDDQFSVERPDGSNFTLKIRSTKLEDSAMYFCASSEVAGGPNEQFFGPGTRLTVL.

The chain uses TRBV7-2 and TRBJ2-3; D not resolved. Per germline, CDR1 SGHTA and CDR2 FQGNSA. This CDR3 spans 15 amino acids. The germline V and J ends were trimmed by 5 bases and 4 bases, with 16 bases remaining between them. CDR3 sequence (DNA): TGTGCCAGCAGCCTAGACGTACGTTCGGCAGATACGCAGTATTTT. This codes for CASSLDVRSADTQYF.

The chain carries TRBV30 and TRBJ1-1; 7 nucleotides line up with TRBD1. The CDR3 length is 12 residues. V lost 2 bases to trimming and J lost 7 bases; unmatched junction nucleotides: 4. Germline values: CDR1 GTSNPN, CDR2 SVGIG (reference sequence). The CDR3 DNA is TGTGCCTGGAGTCTGACAGGGCTTGAAGCTTTCTTT. Its translation is CAWSLTGLEAFF.

The chain has TRBV5-1 and TRBJ2-7; 11 positions match TRBD1. V lost 4 bases and J lost 3; bases outside the gene matches: 3. The CDR3 extends over 14 amino acids. Germline CDR1 SGHRS, CDR2 YFSETQ. This CDR3 is CASSAGTGGYEQYF. CDR3 bases: TGCGCCAGCAGCGCCGGGACAGGGGGCTACGAGCAGTACTTC.

Comments on this clone: Different DNA sequences within this sample yield the same CDR3. The chain employs TRBV4-1 and TRBJ2-7, with TRBD2 identical over 7 bases. Germline-derived CDR1 and CDR2 are MGHRA and YSYEKL. The CDR3 runs 17 residues. V shed 0 bases, J shed 7 bases, and the junction held 15 bases outside the gene matches. The CDR3 sequence: CASSQEPPGGTWGEQYF. CDR3 bases: TGCGCCAGCAGCCAAGAACCGCCGGGGGGTACATGGGGTGAGCAGTACTTC.

This chain connects TRBV6-5 to TRBJ1-2, with D uncertain. CDR3 length: 15 residues. Between the trimmed V and J ends, which lost 0 bases and 1 base, there was a span of 9 bases. Per the germline V gene, CDR1 is MNHEY and CDR2 is SVGAGI. Written as DNA, the CDR3 is TGTGCCAGCAGTTACTCTGCTATTCTTAACTATGGCTACACCTTC. Its protein product is CASSYSAILNYGYTF.

The chain couples TRBV4-3 to TRBJ1-4; no firm D call. Germline V gives CDR1 LGHNA, CDR2 YSLEER. V was trimmed by 1 base and J by 2 bases, leaving 8 bases between them. This CDR3 region has 15 residues. This CDR3 reads CASSQGGPTNEKLFF. Written as DNA, the CDR3 is TGCGCCAGCAGCCAAGGTGGGCCGACTAATGAAAAACTGTTTTTT.

The chain carries TRBV15 and TRBJ1-5; TRBD1 matches 9 bases. V was clipped by 5 bases and J by 9 bases; unmatched bases: 8. This CDR3 contains 14 residues. CDR1 LNHNV and CDR2 YYDKDF come from the germline V gene (reference sequence). The CDR3 protein is CATSLTGGSGPQHF. CDR3 coding DNA: TGTGCCACCAGCCTGACAGGGGGAAGTGGGCCCCAGCATTTT.

The rearrangement links TRBV4-1 to TRBJ1-4; no firm D call. Germline-derived CDR1 and CDR2 are MGHRA and YSYEKL. The CDR3 is 14 amino acids. Trimming stripped 3 bases from V and 2 bases from J, with 7 bases between. The CDR3 loop reads CASSQASTNEKLFF. The CDR3 DNA follows: TGCGCCAGCAGCCAGGCTTCGACTAATGAAAAACTGTTTTTT.

The chain is built from TRBV6-1 and TRBJ1-5, with 12 bases aligning to TRBD1. Germline values: CDR1 MNHNS, CDR2 SASEGT. J gave up 6 bases and V 4 bases, and 4 bases lay outside the gene matches. The CDR3 is 15 residues long. The CDR3 spells CASSAGTGGGQPQHF. In DNA form, the CDR3 reads TGTGCCAGCAGTGCCGGGACAGGGGGCGGTCAGCCCCAGCATTTT.

This sequence joins TRBV7-3 and TRBJ2-7; possibly TRBD2 for D (7 bases). The germline CDR1 and CDR2 sequences are SGHTA and FQGTGA. The CDR3 sequence is 15 residues long. The V gene lost 1 base and the J gene lost 3 bases, with 13 bases spanning the gap. The CDR3 region has the DNA TGTGCCAGCAGCTTAAATCGGGGGGCAGACTACGAGCAGTACTTC. This sequence encodes CASSLNRGADYEQYF.

For the CDR3, the DNA is TGCGCCAGCAACTATGAGCAGTACTTC. The encoded protein is CASNYEQYF. This chain connects TRBV10-1 to TRBJ2-7; D is unclear. The CDR3 has 9 residues. V was trimmed by 7 bases and J by 7 bases, leaving 5 bases between them. Germline CDR1 reads WNHNN; CDR2 reads SYGVQD (reference sequence).